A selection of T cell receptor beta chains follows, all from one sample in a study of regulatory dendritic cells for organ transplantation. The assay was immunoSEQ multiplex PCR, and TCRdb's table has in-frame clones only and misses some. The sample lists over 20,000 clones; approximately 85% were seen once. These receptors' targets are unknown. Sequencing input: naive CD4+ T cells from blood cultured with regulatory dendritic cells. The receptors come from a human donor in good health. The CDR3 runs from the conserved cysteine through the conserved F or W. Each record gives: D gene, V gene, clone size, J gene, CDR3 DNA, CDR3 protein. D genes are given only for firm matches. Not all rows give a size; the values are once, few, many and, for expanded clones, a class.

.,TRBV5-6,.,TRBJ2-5,TGTGCCAGCAGCTTGGTTAGGGCAGACCAAGAGACCCAGTACTTC,CASSLVRADQETQYF
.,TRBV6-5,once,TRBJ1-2,TGTGCCAGCAGTTCAGGGGTAAATGGCTACACCTTC,CASSSGVNGYTF
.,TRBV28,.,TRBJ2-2,TGTGCCAGCAGTTTAGTGGACCGTAACACCGGGGAGCTGTTTTTT,CASSLVDRNTGELFF
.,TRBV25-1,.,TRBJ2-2,TGTGCCAGCAGTGAGGCCAGGAGGGAGGAGCTGTTTTTT,CASSEARREELFF
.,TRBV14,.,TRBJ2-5,TGTGCCAGCAGCCAAGGTGAAGCAAGGAAGCAAGAGACCCAGTACTTC,CASSQGEARKQETQYF
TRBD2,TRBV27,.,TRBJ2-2,TGTGCCACCCGCGGGACTAGCGGGATACACGCGAACACCGGGGAGCTGTTTTTT,CATRGTSGIHANTGELFF
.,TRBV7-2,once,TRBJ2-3,TGTGCCAGCTTCGGGGGGCCCACAGATACGCAGTATTTT,CASFGGPTDTQYF
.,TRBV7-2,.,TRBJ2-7,TGTGCCAGCAGCTTAATAGAAAGGGGACGGACAAGCTCCTACGAGCAGTACTTC,CASSLIERGRTSSYEQYF
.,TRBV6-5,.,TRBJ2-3,TGTGCCAGCAGCCAGAGCACAGATACGCAGTATTTT,CASSQSTDTQYF
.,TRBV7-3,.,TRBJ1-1,TGTGCCAGCAGCTTCCCAGGGAGGGTGGCTTTCTTT,CASSFPGRVAFF
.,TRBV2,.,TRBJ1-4,TGTGCCAGCAGTGGAGACAGCCCGACGTTTGAAAAACTGTTTTTT,CASSGDSPTFEKLFF
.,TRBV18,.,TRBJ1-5,TGTGCCAGCTCTCACTTGGACAGTGATAGCAATCAGCCCCAGCATTTT,CASSHLDSDSNQPQHF
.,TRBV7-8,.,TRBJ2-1,TGTGCCAGCAGCTTAGCGAATGAGCAGTTCTTC,CASSLANEQFF
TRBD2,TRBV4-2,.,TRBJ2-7,TGTGCCAGCAGCCAAGAAGGATGGCGGCTAGCGGGAGAATACGAGCAGTACTTC,CASSQEGWRLAGEYEQYF
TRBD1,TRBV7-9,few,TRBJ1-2,TGTGCCAGCAGTCCGGGACAGGGGGTCTATGGCTACACCTTC,CASSPGQGVYGYTF
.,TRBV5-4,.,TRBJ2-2,TGTGCCAGCAGCTTGGATTCTAGCAGGGCCGGGGAGCTGTTTTTT,CASSLDSSRAGELFF
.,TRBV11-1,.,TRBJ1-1,TGTGCCAGCAGCTTAGGCAGGACCCAGAACACTGAAGCTTTCTTT,CASSLGRTQNTEAFF
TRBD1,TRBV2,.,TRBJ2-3,TGTGCCAGCAGTGAACTAGGACAGGGGACAGATACGCAGTATTTT,CASSELGQGTDTQYF
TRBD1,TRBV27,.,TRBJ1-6,TGTGCCAGCAGTTTACAGGGCAGGGGGCGTAATTCACCCCTCCACTTT,CASSLQGRGRNSPLHF
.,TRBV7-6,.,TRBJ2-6,TGTGCCAGCAGCCGGACCGGTTCTGGGGCCAACGTCCTGACTTTC,CASSRTGSGANVLTF
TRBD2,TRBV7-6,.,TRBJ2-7,TGTGCCAGCAGCCCCGGGGGGGGCTCCTACGAGCAGTACTTC,CASSPGGGSYEQYF
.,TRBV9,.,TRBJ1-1,TGTGCCAGCAGCGTAGGGCCGACAGGACTGAACACTGAAGCTTTCTTT,CASSVGPTGLNTEAFF
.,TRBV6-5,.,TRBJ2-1,TGTGCCAGCAGTTACGCCCGTGACAGTCCATACAATGAGCAGTTCTTC,CASSYARDSPYNEQFF
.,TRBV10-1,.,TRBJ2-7,TGCGCCAGCAGTGTAACACGCGACAGCGGCGAGCAGTACTTC,CASSVTRDSGEQYF
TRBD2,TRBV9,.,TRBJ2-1,TGTGCCAGCAGCCCCCTCCTAGCGGGGTCGTACAATGAGCAGTTCTTC,CASSPLLAGSYNEQFF
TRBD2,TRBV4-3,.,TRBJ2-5,TGCGCCAGCAGCCAAGCAAGGGGGACTAGCGGCCAAGAGACCCAGTACTTC,CASSQARGTSGQETQYF
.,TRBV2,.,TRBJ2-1,TGTGCCAGCTTAATCGGACAAAGGGGCACCCTCACCCTCAACAATGAGCAGTTCTTC,CASLIGQRGTLTLNNEQFF
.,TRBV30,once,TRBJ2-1,TGTGCCTGGAGTGAAGGGTACCCAGGCAATGAGCAGTTCTTC,CAWSEGYPGNEQFF